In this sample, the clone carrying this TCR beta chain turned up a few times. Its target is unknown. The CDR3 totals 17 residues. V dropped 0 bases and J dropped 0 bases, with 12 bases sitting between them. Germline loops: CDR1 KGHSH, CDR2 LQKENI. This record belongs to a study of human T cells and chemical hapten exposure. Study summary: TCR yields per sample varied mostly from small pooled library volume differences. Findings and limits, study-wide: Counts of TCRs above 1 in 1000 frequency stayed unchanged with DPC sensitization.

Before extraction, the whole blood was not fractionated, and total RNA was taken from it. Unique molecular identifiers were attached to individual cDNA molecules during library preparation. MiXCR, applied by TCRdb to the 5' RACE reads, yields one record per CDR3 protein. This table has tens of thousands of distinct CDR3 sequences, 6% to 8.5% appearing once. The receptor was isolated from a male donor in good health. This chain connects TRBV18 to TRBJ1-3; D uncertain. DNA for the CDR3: TGTGCCAGCTCACCACCTGGGCAGAGCTACTCTGGAAACACCATATATTTT. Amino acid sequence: CASSPPGQSYSGNTIYF.